Listed below are T cell receptor beta chains from one sample, sequenced in a study of T cell responses to AZD1222 COVID-19 vaccine. Generated by immunoSEQ multiplex PCR, the TCRdb table keeps only in-frame clones and is missing some. The sample carries more than 100,000 clones, about nine tenths recorded once. The sample was peripheral blood, taken on day 0 of AZD1222 vaccination. The receptors originated from an adult in good health. The CDR3 runs from the conserved cysteine through the conserved F or W. Each record gives: V gene, J gene, D gene, clone size, CDR3 DNA, CDR3 protein. A D gene is named only where the DNA matches it firmly. The size of a clone is reported for some rows only, either as once, few or many, or as a class for expanded clones.

v_call: TRBV7-2
j_call: TRBJ2-1
d_call: NA
clone_size: NA
cdr3_nt: TGTGCCAGCAGCCTCGGACAGTCCTACAATGAGCAGTTCTTC
cdr3_aa: CASSLGQSYNEQFF

v_call: TRBV5-8
j_call: TRBJ2-7
d_call: NA
clone_size: few
cdr3_nt: TGTGCCAGCAGCTTGGGGGGCCTATACGAGCAGTACTTC
cdr3_aa: CASSLGGLYEQYF

v_call: TRBV15
j_call: TRBJ2-5
d_call: NA
clone_size: once
cdr3_nt: TGTGCCACCAGCAGAGATTTAGGAGGGATTGGGGAGTACTTC
cdr3_aa: CATSRDLGGIGEYF

v_call: TRBV5-1
j_call: TRBJ2-7
d_call: TRBD1
clone_size: NA
cdr3_nt: TGCGCCAGCAGCGGATGGGACAGGGGATCGGACGAGCAGTACTTC
cdr3_aa: CASSGWDRGSDEQYF

v_call: TRBV28
j_call: TRBJ1-6
d_call: NA
clone_size: NA
cdr3_nt: TGTGCCAGCAGTTTAACCGGGATTCGGAATTCACCCCTCCACTTT
cdr3_aa: CASSLTGIRNSPLHF

v_call: TRBV3-1/TRBV3-2
j_call: TRBJ1-3
d_call: NA
clone_size: NA
cdr3_nt: TGTGCCAGCAGCCAAGGCGGGGGATCTGGAAACACCATATATTTT
cdr3_aa: CASSQGGGSGNTIYF

v_call: TRBV5-3
j_call: TRBJ2-7
d_call: NA
clone_size: once
cdr3_nt: TGTGCCAGAAGCTTGCTGGGGCGCTCCTCCTACGAGCAGTACTTC
cdr3_aa: CARSLLGRSSYEQYF

v_call: TRBV7-6
j_call: TRBJ2-5
d_call: NA
clone_size: NA
cdr3_nt: TGTGCCAGCAGCTTAGTCGAGTCGGAGACCCAGTACTTC
cdr3_aa: CASSLVESETQYF

v_call: TRBV30
j_call: TRBJ1-5
d_call: NA
clone_size: NA
cdr3_nt: TGTGCCTGGAAGGGTTGGCAGGGAAGTCAGCCCCAGCATTTT
cdr3_aa: CAWKGWQGSQPQHF

v_call: TRBV19
j_call: TRBJ2-1
d_call: NA
clone_size: NA
cdr3_nt: TGTGCCAGTAGACGCGGAGAAACCGACAATGAGCAGTTCTTC
cdr3_aa: CASRRGETDNEQFF

v_call: TRBV27
j_call: TRBJ2-7
d_call: NA
clone_size: NA
cdr3_nt: TGTGCCAGCAGTCCCTCTAGCGCTAGCTCCTACGAGCAGTACTTC
cdr3_aa: CASSPSSASSYEQYF

v_call: TRBV7-8
j_call: TRBJ2-7
d_call: NA
clone_size: NA
cdr3_nt: TGTGCCAGCAGCTTGGGGCAGGACTACGAGCAGTACTTC
cdr3_aa: CASSLGQDYEQYF

v_call: TRBV5-6
j_call: TRBJ2-7
d_call: TRBD1
clone_size: NA
cdr3_nt: TGTGCCAGCAGCTCCGGGACAGTCGCCTACGAGCAGTACTTC
cdr3_aa: CASSSGTVAYEQYF

v_call: TRBV11-2
j_call: TRBJ1-2
d_call: NA
clone_size: NA
cdr3_nt: TGTGCCAGCAGCTTAGACAGCGGGGGAACCAACTATGGCTACACCTTC
cdr3_aa: CASSLDSGGTNYGYTF

v_call: TRBV7-9
j_call: TRBJ2-7
d_call: NA
clone_size: NA
cdr3_nt: TGTGCCAGCAGCTTCTATTACTCCTACGAGCAGTACTTC
cdr3_aa: CASSFYYSYEQYF

v_call: TRBV5-1
j_call: TRBJ1-1
d_call: NA
clone_size: NA
cdr3_nt: TGCGCCAGCAGTTTGGGACCCGCGAACACTGAAGCTTTCTTT
cdr3_aa: CASSLGPANTEAFF

v_call: TRBV28
j_call: TRBJ2-7
d_call: TRBD1
clone_size: NA
cdr3_nt: TGTGCCAGCACGACAGGGGGTTCCTACGAGCAGTACTTC
cdr3_aa: CASTTGGSYEQYF

v_call: TRBV11-1
j_call: TRBJ1-6
d_call: NA
clone_size: NA
cdr3_nt: TGTGCCAGCAGCTTAACGCGGACAAAAGCTTCACCCCTCCACTTT
cdr3_aa: CASSLTRTKASPLHF

v_call: TRBV18
j_call: TRBJ2-5
d_call: NA
clone_size: NA
cdr3_nt: TGTGCCAGCTCACCACCCATGAGAGGAGAGACCCAGTACTTC
cdr3_aa: CASSPPMRGETQYF

v_call: TRBV19
j_call: TRBJ1-2
d_call: NA
clone_size: NA
cdr3_nt: TGTGCCAGTAGTCGACAGGCCTCTAGCTATGGCTACACCTTC
cdr3_aa: CASSRQASSYGYTF

v_call: TRBV12-5
j_call: TRBJ2-2
d_call: TRBD2
clone_size: few
cdr3_nt: TGTGCTAGTGGTAGTTCCCGTCTAGCGGGAGGGCCGGTCGGGGAGCTGTTTTTT
cdr3_aa: CASGSSRLAGGPVGELFF

v_call: TRBV6-5
j_call: TRBJ2-3
d_call: TRBD2
clone_size: NA
cdr3_nt: TGTGCCAGCAGTTACTCGGTTAGCGGGAGGATGAATACGCAGTATTTT
cdr3_aa: CASSYSVSGRMNTQYF

v_call: TRBV5-1
j_call: TRBJ2-7
d_call: TRBD2
clone_size: NA
cdr3_nt: TGCGCCAGCAGCAAAGGACTAGCTTTGCAATACGAGCAGTACTTC
cdr3_aa: CASSKGLALQYEQYF

v_call: TRBV5-4
j_call: TRBJ1-4
d_call: TRBD1
clone_size: NA
cdr3_nt: TGTGCCAGCAGCCTAACAGGGGAAAGTGGAAAACTGTTTTTT
cdr3_aa: CASSLTGESGKLFF

v_call: TRBV5-4
j_call: TRBJ1-4
d_call: NA
clone_size: NA
cdr3_nt: TGTGCCAGCAGCCCCGGGCAGGTGAACCCCTCCAATGAAAAACTGTTTTTT
cdr3_aa: CASSPGQVNPSNEKLFF

v_call: TRBV7-9
j_call: TRBJ1-1
d_call: NA
clone_size: NA
cdr3_nt: TGTGCCAGCAGCTCCCCTGGGGGGGGGTTGGGCACTGAAGCTTTCTTT
cdr3_aa: CASSSPGGGLGTEAFF

v_call: TRBV5-4
j_call: TRBJ2-5
d_call: NA
clone_size: NA
cdr3_nt: TGTGCCAGCAGCTCAGGAGGGGACAGCGAAAGAGACCCAGGGTACTTC
cdr3_aa: CASSSGGDSERDPGYF

v_call: TRBV2
j_call: TRBJ1-5
d_call: TRBD1
clone_size: once
cdr3_nt: TGTGCCAGCAGGGGACAGACATATAGCAATCAGCCCCAGCATTTT
cdr3_aa: CASRGQTYSNQPQHF